The source of this TCR beta chain is a study of molecular identifiers for immune sequencing clone quantification. The wider study: Replicate RNA from roughly 21,000 or 96,000 naive CD8 T cells formed five aliquots; four were sequenced. Study observations and caveats: In naive cells, clones above 20 RNA copies held under 1% of molecules, whereas in effector cells they held over 99%.

Library preparation followed earlier protocols using designated TCR primers. Each CDR3 protein is one row after TCRdb ran MiXCR on the PCR reads. Among more than 450,000 distinct CDR3 sequences listed, roughly 26% were seen once. V lost 5 bases to trimming and J lost 5 bases; unmatched junction nucleotides: 5. Germline CDR1 SQVTM, CDR2 ANQGSEA. This CDR3 has 13 amino acids. Between about 19,000 and 1,100,000 sorted cells, with 10%, 30% or 50% RNA, yielded naive CD8 libraries. At least ten counts were recorded for this clonotype. Its antigen remains unidentified. This rearrangement joins TRBV29-1 to TRBJ2-2; 7 bases are a match to TRBD1. Specimen: naive CD8+ T cells from blood, with Jurkat cell RNA spiked in. Subset here: FACS-sorted CD8+CD4-CCR7+CD45RA+ naive T cells. This clonotype originated in a human donor in good health. Some libraries in this study had Jurkat cell RNA spiked in. Here the CDR3 reads CSVKQGLTGELFF. The CDR3 nucleotides read TGCAGCGTTAAACAGGGGCTGACCGGGGAGCTGTTTTTT.